What follows are 32 T cell receptor beta chains derived from one specimen sequenced in a study of cytotoxic CD8 clonotypes in ibrutinib-treated CLL (dated by TCRdb to the early 2020s). Taken with the paper, the label for time point translates to: around 25 months on ibrutinib. Libraries were built with the immunoSEQ multiplex PCR assay. TCRdb mirrors the immuneACCESS table, restricted to in-frame sequences. Some clones are absent from its copies; in checked studies, under half trace to an unresolved V gene, and the reason for the others is unknown. This sample is represented by about 50,000 clones; around 60% of them were singletons. The top ten hold approximately 28% of the sample. This material consisted of PBMCs, taken after 24 months of ibrutinib treatment. These receptors all come from a human donor with chronic lymphocytic leukemia.

V and J are TRBV29-1 and TRBJ1-4; weak D call: TRBD1 (6 bases). Germline CDR1 SQVTM, CDR2 ANQGSEA. V was trimmed by 7 bases and J by 5 bases, leaving 14 bases between them. The CDR3 is 13 residues long. DNA of the CDR3: TGCAGCGCCCAGGGGCCCCTAAATGAAAAACTGTTTTTT. Protein product: CSAQGPLNEKLFF.

This sequence joins TRBV29-1 and TRBJ1-2, with a weak D call TRBD1 (5 bases). Germline CDR1 reads SQVTM; CDR2 reads ANQGSEA. This CDR3 spans 15 amino acids. V was clipped by 4 bases and J by 4 bases, with 19 bases between them. In DNA form, the CDR3 reads TGCAGCGTTGGCCAGGGAATGCGGGCGGCCTATGGCTACACCTTC. As protein: CSVGQGMRAAYGYTF.

The rearrangement links TRBV6-6 to TRBJ1-2; a possible D gene is TRBD1 (5 bases). The V gene's germline CDR1 is MNHNY and CDR2 SVGAGI (reference sequence). Trimming shortened V by 7 bases and J by 7 bases, and 16 bases separated the two germline ends. This CDR3 contains 13 residues. The CDR3 protein is CASTLGQGAGYTF. CDR3 coding DNA: TGTGCCAGCACCCTGGGGCAGGGCGCTGGCTACACCTTC.

This chain uses TRBV5-4 with TRBJ1-2, with 7 bases that match TRBD1. CDR1 is SGHNT and CDR2 is YYREEE in the germline V gene (reference sequence). The V gene end was trimmed by 6 bases and the J gene end by 2 bases; junction bases not matched to a gene: 4. CDR3 size: 13 residues. The DNA for the CDR3 is TGTGCCAGCACCGTACAGGGGAACTATGGCTACACCTTC. Protein sequence: CASTVQGNYGYTF.

The chain combines TRBV5-1 with TRBJ1-5; perhaps TRBD1 as D (6 bases). Germline CDR1 SGHRS, CDR2 YFSETQ. The CDR3 length is 13 residues. V lost 3 bases and J 6 bases, leaving 10 bases between the germline ends. The CDR3 coding sequence is TGCGCCAGCAGCTCAGGGGTTGCTCAGCCCCAGCATTTT. Translating gives CASSSGVAQPQHF.

This chain links TRBV7-7 with TRBJ1-2, with 7 bases identical to TRBD1. V was clipped by 3 bases and J by 6 bases; unmatched bases: 4. This CDR3 comprises 13 residues. The germline gives CDR1 SSHAT, CDR2 FNYEAQ (reference sequence). CDR3 amino acids: CASSFRQGDGYTF. The DNA of the CDR3 is TGTGCCAGCAGCTTCCGACAGGGAGATGGCTACACCTTC.

The V and J genes are TRBV5-6 and TRBJ2-2, with 13 bases fitting TRBD2. V lost 4 bases, J lost 3 bases, and 3 bases stayed unmatched. CDR1 is SGHDT, CDR2 YYEEEE, per germline. The CDR3 has 16 amino acids. The CDR3 nucleotides are TGTGCCAGCAGCGAAACTAGCGGGGGGGACACCGGGGAGCTGTTTTTT. This sequence encodes CASSETSGGDTGELFF. The full variable domain, rest sourced from reference TRBV5-6 and TRBJ2-2, is DAGVTQSPTHLIKTRGQQVTLRCSPKSGHDTVSWYQQALGQGPQFIFQYYEEEERQRGNFPDRFSGHQFPNYSSELNVNALLLGDSALYLCASSETSGGDTGELFFGEGSRLTVL.

J is TRBJ1-1 and V is TRBV5-6, with D possibly being TRBD1 (6 bases). CDR3 length equals 15 residues. Trimming removed 4 bases from V and 3 bases from J, with 16 bases in between. Germline V gives CDR1 SGHDT, CDR2 YYEEEE. The CDR3, as DNA: TGTGCCAGCAGCCAGCAGGGGAGGCCGGACACTGAAGCTTTCTTT. Amino acid sequence: CASSQQGRPDTEAFF.

The gene calls are TRBV7-9 and TRBJ1-2; D remains unclear. Trimming stripped 2 bases from V and 4 bases from J, with 11 bases between. The CDR3 spans 14 residues. Per germline, CDR1 SEHNR and CDR2 FQNEAQ (reference sequence). CDR3 in amino acids: CASSLRAASYGYTF. CDR3 coding DNA: TGTGCCAGCAGCTTAAGGGCCGCGTCCTATGGCTACACCTTC.

This clone was counted many times. The V gene is TRBV5-6, the J gene TRBJ1-2; unclear D gene. The V end was cut by 9 bases, the J end by 0 bases, with 9 bases between. CDR1 and CDR2 (germline): SGHDT, YYEEEE. The CDR3 runs 12 residues. The DNA for the CDR3 is TGTGCCACCTCTCGCGCTAACTATGGCTACACCTTC. Its translation is CATSRANYGYTF.

The chain is built from TRBV13 and TRBJ2-1; TRBD2 matches 12 bases. Trimming cost V 5 bases and J 3 bases; bases outside gene matches: 11. Germline-derived CDR1 and CDR2 are PRHDT and FYEKMQ (reference sequence). CDR3 size: 18 residues. The CDR3 loop reads CASSARQGLAGYYNEQFF. For the CDR3, the DNA is TGTGCCAGCAGCGCCCGACAAGGACTAGCGGGGTACTACAATGAGCAGTTCTTC.

This clone has a count of ten or more. The gene calls are TRBV7-8 and TRBJ2-1; D gene uncertain. Per germline, CDR1 SGHVS and CDR2 FQNEAQ. V was pared by 4 bases and J by 8 bases, with 30 bases between. The CDR3 loop spans 19 amino acids. The CDR3 is CASSSPGRTPDWGPHEQFF. The CDR3 DNA reads TGTGCCAGCAGCTCTCCGGGCCGAACTCCTGACTGGGGTCCGCATGAGCAGTTCTTC. The variable domain in full, completed from reference TRBV7-8 and TRBJ2-1, reads GAGVSQSPRYKVAKRGQDVALRCDPISGHVSLFWYQQALGQGPEFLTYFQNEAQLDKSGLPSDRFFAERPEGSVSTLKIQRTQQEDSAVYLCASSSPGRTPDWGPHEQFFGPGTRLTVL.

The chain uses TRBV6-5 and TRBJ2-3; possibly TRBD2 for D (7 bases). The germline V gene has CDR1 MNHEY and CDR2 SVGAGI. The ends were cut back, 8 bases at V and 5 bases at J, with 17 bases in the middle. This CDR3 is built from 14 residues. CDR3 coding DNA: TGTGCCAGCTTAGGGGGGGGGCTTGGAGATACGCAGTATTTT. Protein: CASLGGGLGDTQYF.

This chain joins TRBV2 and TRBJ2-5, with 11 nucleotides matching TRBD1. V lost 1 base to trimming and J lost 11 bases; unmatched junction nucleotides: 6. The CDR3 sequence is 14 residues long. Germline V gives CDR1 SNHLY, CDR2 FYNNEI. In DNA form, the CDR3 reads TGTGCCAGCAGTGAAGAGGGGACAGGGGGGGAGCAGTACTTC. Translated: CASSEEGTGGEQYF. The full variable domain, in which reference TRBV2 and TRBJ2-5 provide the parts outside the CDR3, is EPEVTQTPSHQVTQMGQEVILRCVPISNHLYFYWYRQILGQKVEFLVSFYNNEISEKSEIFDDQFSVERPDGSNFTLKIRSTKLEDSAMYFCASSEEGTGGEQYFGPGTRLLVL.

The rearrangement links TRBV19 to TRBJ1-2; 7 bases agree with TRBD1. Germline V gene sequence: CDR1 LNHDA, CDR2 SQIVND (reference sequence). This CDR3 is built from 17 residues. V lost 7 bases and J lost 6; bases outside the gene matches: 20. The CDR3 bases are TGTGCCAGTAAGAGGAAATGGAGGGACAGTGCAAATCATGGCTACACCTTC. It translates to CASKRKWRDSANHGYTF.

The genes are TRBV13 and TRBJ2-3, with 8 bases identical to TRBD2. The V gene end was trimmed by 5 bases and the J gene end by 4 bases; junction bases not matched to a gene: 5. The V gene's germline CDR1 is PRHDT and CDR2 FYEKMQ (reference sequence). The CDR3 runs to 14 residues. The CDR3 bases are TGTGCCAGCAGCCGAGCGGGGGATCCAGATACGCAGTATTTT. This translates into CASSRAGDPDTQYF.

The chain joins TRBV7-6 to TRBJ2-5, with TRBD2 matching 10 bases. Unmatched junction bases numbered 7, after V lost 2 bases and J lost 4 bases. CDR1 is SGHVS and CDR2 is FNYEAQ in the germline V gene. The CDR3 length is 16 residues. CDR3 protein: CASSLSGAGGPETQYF. CDR3 DNA sequence: TGTGCCAGCAGCTTAAGTGGAGCGGGGGGGCCAGAGACCCAGTACTTC.

This clone has only one observation. The chain carries TRBV5-1 and TRBJ2-5; D gene unclear. Germline V gene sequence: CDR1 SGHRS, CDR2 YFSETQ. CDR3 size: 14 residues. With 1 base removed from V and 4 bases from J, the gap between germline ends came to 11 bases. This CDR3 reads CASSLLAVGETQYF. As DNA, the CDR3 is TGCGCCAGCAGCTTGTTGGCAGTCGGAGAGACCCAGTACTTC.

In its sample, this clone was seen a few times. The chain joins TRBV30 to TRBJ1-6, with D possibly being TRBD1 (5 bases). The length of the CDR3 is 13 residues. V was trimmed by 2 bases and J by 6 bases, leaving 8 bases between them. The germline gives CDR1 GTSNPN, CDR2 SVGIG (reference sequence). For the CDR3, the DNA is TGTGCCTGGAGTCTCAGGGCTAATTCACCCCTCCACTTT. Translating gives CAWSLRANSPLHF. The entire variable domain, with the rest obtained from reference TRBV30 and TRBJ1-6, is as follows: SQTIHQWPATLVQPVGSPLSLECTVEGTSNPNLYWYRQAAGRGLQLLFYSVGIGQISSEVPQNLSASRPQDRQFILSSKKLLLSDSGFYLCAWSLRANSPLHFGNGTRLTVT.

The chain uses TRBV28 and TRBJ1-2, with 7 positions matching TRBD1. The germline V gene has CDR1 MDHEN and CDR2 SYDVKM. The trim removed 4 bases at V and 8 bases at J, leaving 7 bases unmatched. This CDR3 has 13 residues. For the CDR3, the DNA is TGTGCCAGCAGTTGGGAGGGGGCGCGAGGCTACACCTTC. Protein sequence: CASSWEGARGYTF.

This clone came up once. The chain recombines TRBV15 with TRBJ2-2; a possible D gene is TRBD1 (5 bases). Germline CDR1 and CDR2: LNHNV and YYDKDF (reference sequence). The CDR3 totals 15 residues. Trimming pared 1 base from V and 1 base from J, leaving 7 bases between. The DNA for the CDR3 is TGTGCCACCAGCAGAGCAAGGGGGAACACCGGGGAGCTGTTTTTT. It yields the protein CATSRARGNTGELFF.

There are a few counts of this clone. V gene TRBV5-1 combines with J gene TRBJ2-5; 9 bases fit TRBD1. Losses at the gene ends were 8 bases for V and 6 bases for J; bases not matched to a gene: 14. The CDR3 sequence is 15 residues long. Germline V gene data show CDR1 as SGHRS and CDR2 as YFSETQ. CDR3 nucleotide sequence: TGCGCCAGTTTATCCGGGACAGGGTTATTTCAGACCCAGTACTTC. It specifies CASLSGTGLFQTQYF.

The V and J genes are TRBV4-1 and TRBJ1-4, with 7 bases fitting TRBD1. CDR1 is MGHRA, CDR2 YSYEKL, per germline. CDR3 length: 16 amino acids. Trimming cost V 1 base and J 3 bases; bases outside gene matches: 5. As DNA, the CDR3 is TGCGCCAGCAGCCAAGGGGGGGGGACAGCTAATGAAAAACTGTTTTTT. Its protein is CASSQGGGTANEKLFF.

The V call is TRBV4-1, the J call TRBJ1-2; no definite D call. Trimming pared 3 bases from V and 1 base from J, leaving 18 bases between. The CDR3 is made up of 17 amino acids. CDR1 and CDR2 from the germline V gene are MGHRA and YSYEKL. DNA of the CDR3: TGCGCCAGCAGCCACGGAACAGCTAGCTTACTTAACTATGGCTACACCTTC. The encoded protein is CASSHGTASLLNYGYTF.

The genes are TRBV5-8 and TRBJ2-7; 8 bases align to TRBD2. The length of the CDR3 is 15 residues. The ends lost 2 bases at V and 0 bases at J; junction bases unmatched: 4. The germline CDR1 and CDR2 sequences are SGHTS and YDEGEE. The CDR3 sequence is CASSFPRGGSYEQYF. CDR3 bases: TGTGCCAGCAGCTTCCCCCGGGGGGGCTCCTACGAGCAGTACTTC.

This sequence joins TRBV9 and TRBJ1-4; 8 bases match TRBD1. The CDR3 length is 16 residues. Germline loops: CDR1 SGDLS, CDR2 YYNGEE. CDR3 nucleotide sequence: TGTGCGGGAGTGGGGAGCAGGGGGCTGACTAATGAAAAACTGTTTTTT. Its translation: CAGVGSRGLTNEKLFF.

This clone occurred many times. CDR3 bases: TGTGCCAGCGCCGCGACAGCCTTATCCTACGAGCAGTACTTC. Translation gives CASAATALSYEQYF. This chain joins TRBV25-1 and TRBJ2-7, with D possibly being TRBD1 (5 bases). This CDR3 has 14 amino acids. V was trimmed by 8 bases and J by 1 base, leaving 15 bases between them. CDR1 and CDR2 (germline): MGHDK, SYGVNS.

Points on this clone: The junction shows a germline mismatch at one end, possibly a read error. The chain has TRBV2 and TRBJ2-7; TRBD2 aligns across 7 bases. The germline V gene encodes CDR1 SNHLY and CDR2 FYNNEI. CDR3 size: 11 residues. The CDR3 is CAGRDYYEQYF. DNA of the CDR3: TGTGCCGGCAGGGACTACTACGAGCAGTACTTC. The full variable domain, its missing parts supplied by reference TRBV2 and TRBJ2-7, is EPEVTQTPSHQVTQMGQEVILRCVPISNHLYFYWYRQILGQKVEFLVSFYNNEISEKSEIFDDQFSVERPDGSNFTLKIRSTKLEDSAMYFCAGRDYYEQYFGPGTRLTVT.

The genes are TRBV29-1 and TRBJ1-1, with 10 bases identical to TRBD1. J lost 1 base, V lost 8 bases, and 4 bases had no gene match. Germline V CDR1 and CDR2: SQVTM, ANQGSEA. The CDR3 is 13 residues long. CDR3 sequence reads: CSSRTGGNTEAFF. The CDR3 DNA reads TGCAGCTCGAGGACAGGGGGGAACACTGAAGCTTTCTTT. The entire variable domain, with the rest obtained from reference TRBV29-1 and TRBJ1-1, is as follows: SAVISQKPSRDICQRGTSLTIQCQVDSQVTMMFWYRQQPGQSLTLIATANQGSEATYESGFVIDKFPISRPNLTFSTLTVSNMSPEDSSIYLCSSRTGGNTEAFFGQGTRLTVV.

This clone has only a few counts. The chain is built from TRBV7-9 and TRBJ1-5, with 7 bases identical to TRBD1. The CDR3 runs to 13 residues. Trimming cost V 8 bases and J 6 bases; bases outside gene matches: 7. The germline gives CDR1 SEHNR, CDR2 FQNEAQ (reference sequence). This CDR3 is CASAGGPSQPQHF. In DNA, the CDR3 is TGTGCCAGCGCAGGGGGTCCAAGTCAGCCCCAGCATTTT. The full variable domain, completed using reference TRBV7-9 and TRBJ1-5, is DTGVSQNPRHKITKRGQNVTFRCDPISEHNRLYWYRQTLGQGPEFLTYFQNEAQLEKSRLLSDRFSAERPKGSFSTLEIQRTEQGDSAMYLCASAGGPSQPQHFGDGTRLSIL.

The gene calls are TRBV7-8 and TRBJ1-1, with 7 positions matching TRBD1. This CDR3 is 15 amino acids long. Germline CDR1 reads SGHVS; CDR2 reads FQNEAQ. J was trimmed by 6 bases and V by 4 bases; bases with no gene match: 11. The CDR3 DNA sequence: TGTGCCAGCAGCTCGATAGACAGGGCGACCGCTGAAGCTTTCTTT. It encodes CASSSIDRATAEAFF.

The rearrangement uses TRBV2 and TRBJ2-1, with D hard to call. V dropped 7 bases and J dropped 4 bases, with 5 bases sitting between them. The CDR3 loop spans 11 amino acids. CDR1 is SNHLY, CDR2 FYNNEI, per germline. The DNA of the CDR3 is TGTGCCAGCAACCTATACAATGAGCAGTTCTTC. Amino acid sequence: CASNLYNEQFF.